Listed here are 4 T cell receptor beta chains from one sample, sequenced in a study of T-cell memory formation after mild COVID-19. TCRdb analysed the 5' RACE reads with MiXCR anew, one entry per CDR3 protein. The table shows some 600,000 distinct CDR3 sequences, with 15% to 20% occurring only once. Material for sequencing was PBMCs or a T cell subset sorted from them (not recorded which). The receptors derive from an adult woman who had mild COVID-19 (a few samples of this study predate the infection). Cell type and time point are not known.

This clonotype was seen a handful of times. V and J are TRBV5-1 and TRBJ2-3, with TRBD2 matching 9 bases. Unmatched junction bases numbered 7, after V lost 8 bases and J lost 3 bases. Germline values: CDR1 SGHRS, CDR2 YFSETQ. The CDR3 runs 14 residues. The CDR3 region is CASDSGGETDTQYF. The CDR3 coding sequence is TGCGCCAGTGATAGCGGGGGAGAGACAGATACGCAGTATTTT.

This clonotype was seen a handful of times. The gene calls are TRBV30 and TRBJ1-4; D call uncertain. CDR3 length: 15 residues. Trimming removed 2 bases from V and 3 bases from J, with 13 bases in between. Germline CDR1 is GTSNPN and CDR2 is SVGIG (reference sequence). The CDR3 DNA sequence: TGTGCCTGGAGTCCCCCGGCGGTCCCTAATGAAAAACTGTTTTTT. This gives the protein CAWSPPAVPNEKLFF.

CDR3 protein: CASSQGGDYNSPLHF. Here the CDR3 DNA reads TGCGCCAGCAGCCAAGGGGGGGACTATAATTCACCCCTCCACTTT. The chain employs TRBV4-1 and TRBJ1-6; possibly TRBD1 for D (5 bases). The V end lost 1 base, the J end lost 3 bases, and 7 bases lay between the germline ends. The germline V gene has CDR1 MGHRA and CDR2 YSYEKL. This CDR3 comprises 15 residues.

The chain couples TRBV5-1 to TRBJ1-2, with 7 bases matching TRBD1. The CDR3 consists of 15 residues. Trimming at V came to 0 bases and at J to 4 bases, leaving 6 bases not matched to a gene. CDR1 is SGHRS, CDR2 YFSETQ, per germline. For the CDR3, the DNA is TGCGCCAGCAGCTTGGACGGAGGGGGCATCTATGGCTACACCTTC. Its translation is CASSLDGGGIYGYTF.